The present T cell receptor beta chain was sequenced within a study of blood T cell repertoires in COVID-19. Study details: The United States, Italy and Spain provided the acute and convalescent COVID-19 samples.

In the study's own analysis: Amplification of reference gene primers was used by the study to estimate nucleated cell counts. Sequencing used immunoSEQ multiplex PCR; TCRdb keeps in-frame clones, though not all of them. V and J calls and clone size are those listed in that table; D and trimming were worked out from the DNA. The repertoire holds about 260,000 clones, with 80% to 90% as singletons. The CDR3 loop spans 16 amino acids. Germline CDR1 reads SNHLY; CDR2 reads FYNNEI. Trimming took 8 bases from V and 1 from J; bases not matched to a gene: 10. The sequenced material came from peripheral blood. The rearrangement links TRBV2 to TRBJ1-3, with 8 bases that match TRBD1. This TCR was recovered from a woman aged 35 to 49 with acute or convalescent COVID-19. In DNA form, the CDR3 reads TGTGCCAGCTCGCACACAGGGGGAACTTCTGGAAACACCATATATTTT. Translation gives CASSHTGGTSGNTIYF.